The 20 T cell receptor beta chains below were found in one sample sequenced in a study of response to subunit inactivated influenza vaccine. TCRdb reprocessed the RT-PCR reads with MiXCR, giving one entry per CDR3 protein. Altogether under 800,000 distinct CDR3 sequences are present, about 15% being singletons, with the ten largest covering 6% to 7%. Here the sequenced sample was PBMCs from blood, taken approximately 15 days before vaccination. The receptors derive from a man aged 45-60 years who received an inactivated influenza vaccine.

This clonotype has more than one count but fewer than ten. The chain couples TRBV11-2 to TRBJ2-1; D gene unclear. There are 15 residues in the CDR3. Germline CDR1 reads SGHAT; CDR2 reads FQNNGV. V was pared by 1 base and J by 6 bases, with 13 bases between. As DNA, the CDR3 is TGTGCCAGCAGCTTAGGGACGGTTCGGTCCAATGAGCAGTTCTTC. This gives the protein CASSLGTVRSNEQFF.

This clonotype was recorded at least ten times. The chain uses TRBV5-1 and TRBJ2-5, with D hard to call. V shed 0 bases and J shed 1 base, with 4 bases lying between them. CDR1 is SGHRS, CDR2 YFSETQ, per germline. The CDR3 is 13 residues long. The CDR3 nucleotides read TGCGCCAGCAGCTTGGCGGCCCAAGAGACCCAGTACTTC. Translated: CASSLAAQETQYF.

V gene TRBV7-2 combines with J gene TRBJ1-2; 8 nucleotides agree with TRBD1. The V and J ends lost 4 bases and 7 bases, in that order; junction bases with no gene match: 8. Germline V gene data show CDR1 as SGHTA and CDR2 as FQGNSA. CDR3 length equals 14 residues. The DNA for the CDR3 is TGTGCCAGCAGCTCCCAGGACAGGGTGGGTGGCTACACCTTC. This codes for CASSSQDRVGGYTF.

This sequence joins TRBV6-2 or TRBV6-3 and TRBJ2-1; the D is unclear. The CDR3 spans 14 residues. The V end lost 0 bases, the J end lost 8 bases, and 11 bases lay between the germline ends. Germline values: CDR1 MNHEY, CDR2 SVGEGT. CDR3 in amino acids: CASSYSQSYHEQFF. The CDR3, as DNA: TGTGCCAGCAGTTACTCACAGAGTTACCATGAGCAGTTCTTC.

This clonotype showed up just a few times. The chain joins TRBV29-1 to TRBJ2-1; D is ambiguous. This CDR3 spans 15 amino acids. From germline, CDR1 is SQVTM and CDR2 ANQGSEA. V was trimmed by 3 bases and J by 0 bases, leaving 12 bases between them. The CDR3 reads CSVEIGPSSYNEQFF. For the CDR3, the DNA is TGCAGCGTTGAGATCGGCCCGAGCTCCTACAATGAGCAGTTCTTC.

The chain couples TRBV12-3 or TRBV12-4 to TRBJ2-7; 9 bases are shared with TRBD2. CDR3 length: 13 amino acids. V was clipped by 7 bases and J by 4 bases; unmatched bases: 5. The CDR3 region is CASNLAGWYEQYF. The CDR3 DNA reads TGTGCCAGCAACCTAGCGGGATGGTACGAGCAGTACTTC.

The CDR3 region has the DNA TGTGCCAGTAGTCCGACAACAGGACCCACCGATGAGCAGTTCTTC. This translates into CASSPTTGPTDEQFF. The chain couples TRBV19 to TRBJ2-1; D might be TRBD1 (5 bases). V shed 5 bases and J shed 8 bases, with 19 bases lying between them. In germline, CDR1 is LNHDA, CDR2 SQIVND (reference sequence). The CDR3 totals 15 residues.

In its sample, this clonotype was seen a few times. This chain uses TRBV29-1 with TRBJ2-1; perhaps TRBD1 as D (6 bases). Trimming took off 4 bases at V and 6 bases at J, with 13 bases between the two ends. Germline lookup yields CDR1 SQVTM and CDR2 ANQGSEA. The CDR3 is made up of 13 amino acids. The CDR3 nucleotides read TGCAGCGTTGCGGGACATTCATCCAATGAGCAGTTCTTC. Encoded protein: CSVAGHSSNEQFF.

The CDR3 reads CASRVTGSSTDTQYF. CDR3 nucleotide sequence: TGCGCCAGCAGAGTTACAGGGTCGAGCACAGATACGCAGTATTTT. The genes are TRBV5-1 and TRBJ2-3; D is perhaps TRBD1 (6 bases). The CDR3 covers 15 residues. Trimming stripped 5 bases from V and 0 bases from J, with 13 bases between. Germline V gene lookup returns CDR1 SGHRS and CDR2 YFSETQ. Using reference TRBV5-1 and TRBJ2-3 for the parts outside the CDR3, the full variable domain is KAGVTQTPRYLIKTRGQQVTLSCSPISGHRSVSWYQQTPGQGLQFLFEYFSETQRNKGNFPGRFSGRQFSNSRSEMNVSTLELGDSALYLCASRVTGSSTDTQYFGPGTRLTVL.

The rearrangement uses TRBV27 and TRBJ1-4; 8 bases agree with TRBD1. CDR1 and CDR2 from the germline V gene are MNHEY and SMNVEV (reference sequence). This CDR3 has 15 residues. With V trimmed by 5 bases and J by 5 bases, 7 bases remained unmatched. In DNA, the CDR3 is TGTGCCAGCAGTACGCAGACAGGGGTCAATGAAAAACTGTTTTTT. Translated: CASSTQTGVNEKLFF.

This clonotype was seen at least ten times. The CDR3 loop is CSVDAQVTDTQYF. Written as DNA, the CDR3 is TGCAGCGTGGACGCACAGGTCACAGATACGCAGTATTTT. V and J are TRBV29-1 and TRBJ2-3, with a tentative D call TRBD1 (5 bases). V was trimmed by 6 bases and J by 2 bases, leaving 12 bases between them. Looked up from germline, CDR1 is SQVTM and CDR2 is ANQGSEA. The CDR3 spans 13 residues.

The chain uses TRBV2 and TRBJ2-1; D is possibly TRBD2 (6 bases). This CDR3 comprises 13 residues. Germline V gene sequence: CDR1 SNHLY, CDR2 FYNNEI. With 4 bases removed from V and 4 bases from J, the gap between germline ends came to 8 bases. The CDR3 sequence: CASSGLVYNEQFF. The CDR3 DNA sequence: TGTGCCAGCAGTGGACTAGTTTACAATGAGCAGTTCTTC.

The table lists this clonotype with a few counts. The chain recombines TRBV14 with TRBJ2-1; 9 nucleotides agree with TRBD1. The CDR3 covers 12 residues. Germline CDR1 SGHDN, CDR2 FVKESK. V was clipped by 8 bases and J by 8 bases; unmatched bases: 4. CDR3: CASGTGWYEQFF. DNA for the CDR3: TGTGCCAGCGGGACAGGGTGGTATGAGCAGTTCTTC.

This clonotype was picked up a small number of times. V is TRBV18 and J is TRBJ2-7; a possible D gene is TRBD1 (6 bases). The CDR3 is 14 residues long. Per germline, CDR1 KGHSH and CDR2 LQKENI. V was cut by 2 bases and J by 5 bases, with 13 bases left in between. The CDR3 region is CASSPTGTTHEQYF. The CDR3 DNA is TGTGCCAGCTCACCAACCGGGACAACCCACGAGCAGTACTTC.

The chain uses TRBV7-2 and TRBJ2-7; no definite D call. There are 14 residues in the CDR3. Germline CDR1 SGHTA, CDR2 FQGNSA. Trimming cost V 8 bases and J 4 bases, with 18 bases left between them. The CDR3 reads CASRLAPGLYEQYF. The CDR3 DNA reads as TGTGCCAGCCGGCTGGCCCCGGGCCTGTACGAGCAGTACTTC.

There are many counts of this clonotype. This chain connects TRBV5-5 to TRBJ2-5; TRBD1 is a possible D gene (6 bases). CDR1 and CDR2 from the germline V gene are SGHKS and YYEKEE (reference sequence). V lost 1 base and J 0 bases, leaving 7 bases between the germline ends. CDR3 length equals 14 residues. In DNA form, the CDR3 reads TGTGCCAGCAGCTTGACAGGGTACCAAGAGACCCAGTACTTC. Its translation is CASSLTGYQETQYF. Filled out from reference TRBV5-5 and TRBJ2-5, the complete variable domain reads DAGVTQSPTHLIKTRGQQVTLRCSPISGHKSVSWYQQVLGQGPQFIFQYYEKEERGRGNFPDRFSARQFPNYSSELNVNALLLGDSALYLCASSLTGYQETQYFGPGTRLLVL.

The chain employs TRBV15 and TRBJ2-1; D might be TRBD1 (5 bases). The CDR3 extends over 16 amino acids. Germline assignment: CDR1 LNHNV and CDR2 YYDKDF (reference sequence). With 3 bases removed from V and 3 bases from J, the gap between germline ends came to 15 bases. Written as DNA, the CDR3 is TGTGCCACCAGCAGTTTTCCAGGGATAGGCTACAATGAGCAGTTCTTC. Protein product: CATSSFPGIGYNEQFF.

This clonotype turned up a few times. The V gene is TRBV7-8, the J gene TRBJ1-3; TRBD1 aligns across 7 bases. J lost 3 bases, V lost 5 bases, and 1 base had no gene match. The CDR3 runs 13 residues. CDR1 and CDR2 (germline): SGHVS, FQNEAQ. CDR3 bases: TGTGCCAGCAGCACAGGGGATGGAAACACCATATATTTT. It encodes CASSTGDGNTIYF.

This sequence joins TRBV5-1 and TRBJ2-3, with D possibly called TRBD1 or TRBD2 (5 bases each). Germline assignment: CDR1 SGHRS and CDR2 YFSETQ. V lost 4 bases and J 1 base, leaving 16 bases between the germline ends. This CDR3 region has 16 residues. The CDR3 DNA sequence: TGCGCCAGCAGCAAGACCGGGACCGGCGGCACAGATACGCAGTATTTT. Amino acids: CASSKTGTGGTDTQYF. The full variable domain, in which reference TRBV5-1 and TRBJ2-3 provide the parts outside the CDR3, is KAGVTQTPRYLIKTRGQQVTLSCSPISGHRSVSWYQQTPGQGLQFLFEYFSETQRNKGNFPGRFSGRQFSNSRSEMNVSTLELGDSALYLCASSKTGTGGTDTQYFGPGTRLTVL.

V is TRBV12-3 or TRBV12-4 and J is TRBJ2-1, with D perhaps matching TRBD1 or TRBD2 (5 bases each). The CDR3 extends over 16 amino acids. The V gene lost 1 base and the J gene lost 0 bases, with 10 bases spanning the gap. The CDR3 loop reads CASSLGGYSSYNEQFF. For the CDR3, the DNA is TGTGCCAGCAGTTTAGGGGGGTATAGCTCCTACAATGAGCAGTTCTTC.